One sample yielded the 13 T cell receptor beta chains listed below, sequenced in a study of control samples from healthy donors and cancer patients. Clones were sequenced by immunoSEQ multiplex PCR, and TCRdb holds only the in-frame ones, with some missing. The sample includes tens of thousands of clones, 85% of them seen just once. Sample: blood. These receptors came from a man aged 30 to 45 in good health.

The chain uses TRBV6-5 and TRBJ2-3; 9 positions agree with TRBD2. This CDR3 spans 15 amino acids. From germline, CDR1 is MNHEY and CDR2 SVGAGI. J was trimmed by 6 bases and V by 6 bases; bases with no gene match: 10. The DNA of the CDR3 is TGTGCCAGCAGCACAGGGCTAGCGGGGTCCGATACGCAGTATTTT. It yields the protein CASSTGLAGSDTQYF.

The chain has TRBV6-5 and TRBJ2-2, with D possibly TRBD2 on 6 matching bases. The CDR3 contains 14 residues. V was shortened by 7 bases and J by 5 bases, with 14 bases between the two germline ends. The V gene's germline CDR1 is MNHEY and CDR2 SVGAGI. The CDR3 here is CASISGGATGELFF. CDR3 DNA: TGTGCCAGCATCTCGGGCGGGGCTACCGGGGAGCTGTTTTTT.

This clone was found a few times. The V and J genes are TRBV18 and TRBJ2-3; 8 bases are shared with TRBD1. J lost 4 bases, V lost 0 bases, and 9 bases had no gene match. Germline values: CDR1 KGHSH, CDR2 LQKENI. The CDR3 runs 17 residues. For the CDR3, the DNA is TGTGCCAGCTCACCACCTCAGGGGGCGAGTAGGGCAGATACGCAGTATTTT. As protein: CASSPPQGASRADTQYF.

The J gene is TRBJ2-7, the V gene TRBV6-5; D may correspond to TRBD1 or TRBD2 (5 bases each). Germline CDR1 reads MNHEY; CDR2 reads SVGAGI. This CDR3 has 14 amino acids. V gave up 5 bases and J gave up 6 bases, with 17 bases separating them. DNA of the CDR3: TGTGCCAGCAGTCTTGGGGCTCCGGCGGGCGAGCAGTACTTC. Translation: CASSLGAPAGEQYF.

The V and J genes are TRBV11-1 and TRBJ2-1, with D maybe TRBD2 (5 bases). The CDR3 covers 16 residues. Trimming took 5 bases from V and 0 from J, leaving 14 bases between them. Germline CDR1 reads SGHAT; CDR2 reads FQDESV (reference sequence). CDR3 DNA: TGTGCCAGCAGCGAGGGAGAGGTGAGCTCCTACAATGAGCAGTTCTTC. Translated, it gives CASSEGEVSSYNEQFF. The variable domain in full, completed from reference TRBV11-1 and TRBJ2-1, reads EAEVAQSPRYKITEKSQAVAFWCDPISGHATLYWYRQILGQGPELLVQFQDESVVDDSQLPKDRFSAERLKGVDSTLKIQPAELGDSAMYLCASSEGEVSSYNEQFFGPGTRLTVL.

The chain couples TRBV15 to TRBJ2-1, with 10 nucleotides matching TRBD1. This CDR3 region has 15 residues. V shed 2 bases and J 4 bases; nucleotides not matched to a gene: 2. Per germline, CDR1 LNHNV and CDR2 YYDKDF (reference sequence). DNA of the CDR3: TGTGCCACCAGCAGATCGGGACAGGGGTACAATGAGCAGTTCTTC. Encoded protein: CATSRSGQGYNEQFF.

The V call is TRBV6-5, the J call TRBJ2-3; 10 bases are shared with TRBD2. The CDR3 runs to 14 residues. Per germline, CDR1 MNHEY and CDR2 SVGAGI. V dropped 6 bases and J dropped 5; count of bases not matched to a gene: 5. For the CDR3, the DNA is TGTGCCAGCAGAAGGACTAGCGGAGTAGATACGCAGTATTTT. As protein: CASRRTSGVDTQYF.

The rearrangement joins TRBV5-6 to TRBJ1-2; 11 bases agree with TRBD1. The CDR3 consists of 15 residues. Germline trimming cut 4 bases from V and 6 bases from J; bases unmatched to any gene: 8. Germline lookup yields CDR1 SGHDT and CDR2 YYEEEE. The CDR3 DNA sequence: TGTGCCAGCAGCGTCCCCGGGACAGGGGGGAATGGCTACACCTTC. Its translation: CASSVPGTGGNGYTF.

The rearrangement joins TRBV5-6 to TRBJ2-5, with D maybe TRBD1 (6 bases). Germline V CDR1 and CDR2: SGHDT, YYEEEE. Trimming cost V 1 base and J 2 bases, with 9 bases left between them. The CDR3 runs to 14 residues. DNA of the CDR3: TGTGCCAGCAGCTTGACAGGGACACAAGAGACCCAGTACTTC. The encoded protein is CASSLTGTQETQYF. Combining the CDR3 with reference TRBV5-6 and TRBJ2-5 gives the whole variable domain DAGVTQSPTHLIKTRGQQVTLRCSPKSGHDTVSWYQQALGQGPQFIFQYYEEEERQRGNFPDRFSGHQFPNYSSELNVNALLLGDSALYLCASSLTGTQETQYFGPGTRLLVL.

This clone was observed a handful of times. This chain uses TRBV10-3 with TRBJ2-3, with 12 bases matching TRBD2. Germline V gives CDR1 ENHRY, CDR2 SYGVKD. The V and J ends lost 6 bases and 5 bases, in that order; junction bases with no gene match: 9. The CDR3 loop spans 16 amino acids. This chain's CDR3 is CAIRTLAGGREDTQYF. In DNA form, the CDR3 reads TGTGCCATCAGAACACTAGCGGGGGGAAGGGAAGATACGCAGTATTTT.

The chain carries TRBV5-4 and TRBJ1-2; 10 positions agree with TRBD1. The CDR3 length is 14 residues. The J segment lost 4 bases and the V segment lost 5 bases, leaving 5 bases of the junction unmatched. CDR1 is SGHNT and CDR2 is YYREEE in the germline V gene (reference sequence). CDR3 coding DNA: TGTGCCAGCAGGTCGGACAGGGGGGTCTATGGCTACACCTTC. As protein: CASRSDRGVYGYTF.

The V and J genes are TRBV12-3 or TRBV12-4 and TRBJ1-1; perhaps TRBD1 as D (6 bases). This CDR3 region has 12 residues. Trimming took 3 bases from V and 5 from J, leaving 7 bases between them. CDR3 in amino acids: CASSFRGTEAFF. CDR3 coding DNA: TGTGCCAGCAGTTTTAGGGGGACTGAAGCTTTCTTT.

V is TRBV12-5 and J is TRBJ2-6; tentatively, D is TRBD1 (5 bases). The CDR3 totals 16 residues. Germline values: CDR1 LGHNT, CDR2 FRNRAP. V lost 0 bases, J lost 2 bases, and 8 bases lay in between. The CDR3 sequence: CASGLVGATGANVLTF. In DNA, the CDR3 is TGTGCTAGTGGTTTGGTAGGGGCGACTGGGGCCAACGTCCTGACTTTC.